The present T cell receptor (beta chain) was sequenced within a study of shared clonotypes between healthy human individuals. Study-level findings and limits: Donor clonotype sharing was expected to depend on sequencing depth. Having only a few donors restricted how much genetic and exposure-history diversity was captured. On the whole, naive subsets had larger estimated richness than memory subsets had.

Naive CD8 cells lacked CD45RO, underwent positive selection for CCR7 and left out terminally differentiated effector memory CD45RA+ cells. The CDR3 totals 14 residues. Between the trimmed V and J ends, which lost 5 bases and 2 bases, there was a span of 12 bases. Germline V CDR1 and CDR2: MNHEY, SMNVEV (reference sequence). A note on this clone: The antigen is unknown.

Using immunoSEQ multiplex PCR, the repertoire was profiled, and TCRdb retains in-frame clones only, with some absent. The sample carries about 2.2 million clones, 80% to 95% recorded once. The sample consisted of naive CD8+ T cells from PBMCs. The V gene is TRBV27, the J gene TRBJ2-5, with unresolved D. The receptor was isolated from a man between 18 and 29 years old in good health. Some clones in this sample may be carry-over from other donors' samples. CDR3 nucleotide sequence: TGTGCCAGCAGTCTCTTATCACGTCAAGAGACCCAGTACTTC. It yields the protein CASSLLSRQETQYF.